The rows below give T cell receptor beta chains drawn from one sample of a study of low-dose radiotherapy and immunotherapy resistance in tumors. TCRdb redid the calling of the reads with MiXCR, one entry per CDR3 protein. The sample gives about 39,000 distinct CDR3 sequences, roughly 28% of which show up once; around 4% is in the top ten. The material was PBMCs, obtained before treatment. The receptors come from a male donor with gallbladder cancer. Both conserved end residues are part of each CDR3. The D gene is left open where the match is weak. The listing skips clone size in some rows; elsewhere it reads once, few, many or a size class.

D	J	V	size	DNA	CDR3
NA	TRBJ2-7	TRBV7-9	NA	TGTGCCAGCAGCCATAGCACTGGAATCTACGAGCAGTACTTC	CASSHSTGIYEQYF
NA	TRBJ1-2	TRBV7-9	many	TGTGGCGCGGACTTAGCTAACTATGGCTACACCTTC	CGADLANYGYTF
NA	TRBJ1-2	TRBV7-2	NA	TGTGCCAGCAGCTTACAGGGACGTGGCTACACCTTC	CASSLQGRGYTF
NA	TRBJ1-5	TRBV7-2	many	TGTGCCAGCAGCTTTGGGGGCCAAAATCAGCCCCAGCATTTT	CASSFGGQNQPQHF
NA	TRBJ2-3	TRBV12-5	many	TGTGCTAGTGCCCAAGAAGCGTATACGCAGTATTTT	CASAQEAYTQYF
NA	TRBJ2-7	TRBV24-1	many	TGTGCCACCAGTGGGGCAGGAACCTACGAGCAGTACTTC	CATSGAGTYEQYF
NA	TRBJ1-2	TRBV20-1	NA	TGCAGTGCTAGAGTCGGTGGCTACACCTTC	CSARVGGYTF
TRBD1	TRBJ1-4	TRBV28	NA	TGTGCCAGCAGCCCTCCAGGGGGCTCTAATGAAAAACTGTTTTTT	CASSPPGGSNEKLFF
NA	TRBJ1-4	TRBV19	few	TGTGCCAGTAGTATAGCCCACCGGCGGAGGGGAAACGAAAAACTGTTTTTT	CASSIAHRRRGNEKLFF
TRBD2	TRBJ2-7	TRBV7-8	many	TGTGCCAGCAGCTGGTCGCCAACTAGCGGAGGGGTAAACGAGCAGTACTTC	CASSWSPTSGGVNEQYF
NA	TRBJ1-1	TRBV5-1	many	TGTGCCAGCAGCGACACTGCGAACACTGAAGCTTTCTTT	CASSDTANTEAFF
TRBD2	TRBJ2-1	TRBV11-3	many	TGTGCCAGCAGCTCTAGCGGCCTCCTCAATGAGCAGTTCTTC	CASSSSGLLNEQFF
NA	TRBJ1-6	TRBV6-4	few	TGTGCCAGCAGTGACCGGGCAGTGACCTCACCCCTCCACTTT	CASSDRAVTSPLHF
NA	TRBJ2-7	TRBV10-3	many	TGTGCCATCAGTGAGACGCCGGACATCTCCTACGAGCAGTACTTC	CAISETPDISYEQYF
NA	TRBJ1-5	TRBV12-3/TRBV12-4	NA	TGTGCCAGCAGTCCCGCGGGGGCCTTAAATCAGCCCCAGCATTTT	CASSPAGALNQPQHF
TRBD2	TRBJ2-3	TRBV10-3	many	TGTGCCATCCAATTACGGGGGGAGGTCACAGATACGCAGTATTTT	CAIQLRGEVTDTQYF
TRBD2	TRBJ2-1	TRBV15	many	TGTGCCACCAGCAGAGTCGGTTCTAGCGGGATGTTCTTC	CATSRVGSSGMFF
NA	TRBJ1-1	TRBV7-2	few	TGTGCCAGCAGCTTCGGGGGGGCGAGGAACACTGAAGCTTTCTTT	CASSFGGARNTEAFF
NA	TRBJ2-7	TRBV6-2/TRBV6-3	NA	TGTGCCAGCAGGTACCGAAGGACCGACCGTTTTAACGAGCAGTACTTC	CASRYRRTDRFNEQYF
TRBD1	TRBJ1-2	TRBV19	many	TGTGCCAGTAGTGCAATAACCGGGACAGGTTTCGACTATGGCTACACCTTC	CASSAITGTGFDYGYTF
NA	TRBJ1-5	TRBV6-1	medium-sized	TGTGCCAGCAGTGATGGGCGGGTGGGGCAGCCCCAGCATTTT	CASSDGRVGQPQHF
NA	TRBJ1-5	TRBV5-5	many	TGTGCCAGCAGCTTGGAAGGGAGGGGCTTTCAGCCCCAGCATTTT	CASSLEGRGFQPQHF
TRBD1	TRBJ2-7	TRBV3-1	many	TGTGCCAGCAGCCGGGACAGGGGTGGCGAGCAGTACTTC	CASSRDRGGEQYF
NA	TRBJ1-1	TRBV6-6	once	TGTGCCAGCAGCTTTGCTGAGGGTGAAGCTTTCTTT	CASSFAEGEAFF
TRBD1	TRBJ1-1	TRBV2	NA	TGTGCCGTTCGTGGGACAGGGGCCTCGGGGACTGAAGCTTTCTTT	CAVRGTGASGTEAFF
NA	TRBJ2-5	TRBV29-1	many	TGCAGCGTTGAAGGGTCCTCGAACGGGAACCAAGAGACCCAGTACTTC	CSVEGSSNGNQETQYF
NA	TRBJ2-3	TRBV6-6	NA	TGTGCCAGCAATTGGGACAGCACAGATACGCAGTATTTT	CASNWDSTDTQYF
NA	TRBJ2-1	TRBV28	medium-sized	TGTGCCAGCAGTTTGAATCGCCGACTCCTTGGTGTGGGAGGCTACAATGAGCAGTTCTTC	CASSLNRRLLGVGGYNEQFF
NA	TRBJ2-3	TRBV7-3	few	TGTGCCAGCAGCTTACTGGACCCGGCCGATACGCAGTATTTT	CASSLLDPADTQYF
NA	TRBJ2-2	TRBV23-1	many	TGCGCCAGCAGTCCTTCTCCGGTACCCCACACCGGGGAGCTGTTTTTT	CASSPSPVPHTGELFF
TRBD2	TRBJ2-3	TRBV12-3/TRBV12-4	NA	TGTGCCAGCAGTTTTTCCGGGGGGGCCGGTGATACGCAGTATTTT	CASSFSGGAGDTQYF
TRBD2	TRBJ2-7	TRBV11-2	few	TGTGCCAGCAGCACAACCCTAGCGGGAGGGAACTACGAGCAGTACTTC	CASSTTLAGGNYEQYF
TRBD2	TRBJ2-7	TRBV10-3	many	TGTGCCATCAGTGGAGGGGGGACTAGCGGGAGCCACGAGCAGTACTTC	CAISGGGTSGSHEQYF
NA	TRBJ2-1	TRBV5-3	once	TGTGCCAGCAGAGGAGCGTCCGGGCAGTTCTTC	CASRGASGQFF
TRBD2	TRBJ2-3	TRBV7-2	NA	TGTGCCAGCAGCTTAGTGTTCCGGGCGGGAGGGCCAGATACGCAGTATTTT	CASSLVFRAGGPDTQYF
TRBD1	TRBJ1-3	TRBV12-3/TRBV12-4	NA	TGTGCCAGCAGATCCGGGACAGAATCTGGAAACACCATATATTTT	CASRSGTESGNTIYF
NA	TRBJ2-2	TRBV7-2	NA	TGTGCCAGCAGCCCAAATCTCGGGGAGCTGTTTTTT	CASSPNLGELFF
NA	TRBJ1-6	TRBV7-9	many	TGTGCCAGCAGTTTAGGGGAGGGGTATTCACCCCTCCACTTT	CASSLGEGYSPLHF
NA	TRBJ2-1	TRBV12-3/TRBV12-4	NA	TGTGCCAGCCTGACGAGCGTGGCAGGGCGGAATGAGCAGTTCTTC	CASLTSVAGRNEQFF
NA	TRBJ2-3	TRBV10-3	many	TGTGCCATCAGTACAGGACCCGTCACAGATACGCAGTATTTT	CAISTGPVTDTQYF
TRBD2	TRBJ2-7	TRBV28	NA	TGTGCCAGCCTCGAGACTAGCGGAAAAGCCTACGAGCAGTACTTC	CASLETSGKAYEQYF
TRBD2	TRBJ2-7	TRBV12-3/TRBV12-4	NA	TGTGCCAGCAGTCTTCGCCTAGCGGGAGTTAGGTACGAGCAGTACTTC	CASSLRLAGVRYEQYF
NA	TRBJ2-3	TRBV4-1	many	TGCGCCAGCAGCCTTGGCACGGGAGCGGGCACAGATACGCAGTATTTT	CASSLGTGAGTDTQYF
TRBD2	TRBJ2-1	TRBV30	NA	TGTGCCTGGAATGAGGGAGGGTCCTACAATGAGCAGTTCTTC	CAWNEGGSYNEQFF
NA	TRBJ1-1	TRBV5-5	few	TGTGCCAGCAGACCTGTCGGAATGAACACTGAAGCTTTCTTT	CASRPVGMNTEAFF
NA	TRBJ2-7	TRBV11-2	many	TGTGCCAGCAGCTTAGATTCAGGACCCTACGAGCAGTACTTC	CASSLDSGPYEQYF
TRBD2	TRBJ2-1	TRBV11-3	many	TGTGCCAGCAGCTTAGTGGCGCGGGGGGGCCTTGATGAGCAGTTCTTC	CASSLVARGGLDEQFF
NA	TRBJ1-4	TRBV6-2/TRBV6-3	many	TGTGCCAGCAGCGAGGTTGCGGGATCTAATGAAAAACTGTTTTTT	CASSEVAGSNEKLFF
TRBD2	TRBJ2-5	TRBV10-3	NA	TGTGCCACCCGGCGTGTCAGTACTAGCGGTTACCAAGCGACCCAGTACTTC	CATRRVSTSGYQATQYF
NA	TRBJ2-1	TRBV20-1	many	TGCAGTGCTAGTTGGGGGAGCTCCTACAATGAGCAGTTCTTC	CSASWGSSYNEQFF
TRBD1	TRBJ1-2	TRBV4-1	NA	TGCGCCAGCAGCCAAGGGGACAGGGGGGCTTCTGGCTACACCTTC	CASSQGDRGASGYTF
NA	TRBJ2-7	TRBV5-6	many	TGTGCCAGCAGCTGGGGTCGGAACGAGCAGTACTTC	CASSWGRNEQYF
TRBD1	TRBJ2-5	TRBV5-5	many	TGTGCCAGCAGCTTGACAGGGGTGGAGACCCAGTACTTC	CASSLTGVETQYF
TRBD1	TRBJ2-5	TRBV12-5	many	TGTGCTAGTGGTTCGGGGACAGCCCAAGAGACCCAGTACTTC	CASGSGTAQETQYF
TRBD2	TRBJ2-1	TRBV30	NA	TGTGCCTGGAGTGTATTCGGAAGTAGCGGGAGGGCCTACAATGAGCAGTTCTTC	CAWSVFGSSGRAYNEQFF